Following are 19 T cell receptor beta chains from one sample sequenced in a study of human T cells and chemical hapten exposure. The time point is: patch test 2, 6 weeks after DPC sensitization. Documented treatment: therapeutic diphenylcyclopropenone sensitization with weekly scalp DPC. TCRdb re-analysed the RACE reads in MiXCR, keeping a single row per CDR3 protein. The data hold roughly 84,000 distinct CDR3 sequences, with about 10% observed a single time. Sequencing used whole blood, obtained in connection with sensitization to the hapten diphenylcyclopropenone (DPC). The receptors come from a woman aged 45-60 years with alopecia areata. Some clones in this sample may be carry-over from other donors' samples.

The sample holds many counts of this clonotype. This sequence joins TRBV4-2 and TRBJ1-1, with no clear D. This CDR3 comprises 17 residues. Germline CDR1 is LGHNA and CDR2 is YNFKEQ. V gave up 0 bases and J gave up 4 bases, with 18 bases separating them. The CDR3 DNA reads TGTGCCAGCAGCCAAGATCTTACCCGCCGGAGGCTCACTGAAGCTTTCTTT. Translation gives CASSQDLTRRRLTEAFF.

This clonotype occurred a few times. The chain carries TRBV20-1 and TRBJ2-3; either TRBD1 or TRBD2 may supply D (7 bases each). This CDR3 spans 14 amino acids. Germline V gene data show CDR1 as DFQATT and CDR2 as SNEGSKA (reference sequence). Trimming shortened V by 6 bases and J by 4 bases, and 17 bases separated the two germline ends. The CDR3 DNA sequence: TGCAGTGCGCCTCCCCCAGGGGGGGCAGATACGCAGTATTTT. This gives the protein CSAPPPGGADTQYF.

This clonotype was counted many times. V and J are TRBV12-3 or TRBV12-4 and TRBJ2-5; tentatively, D is TRBD1 (5 bases). V was clipped by 3 bases and J by 0 bases, with 11 bases between them. The CDR3 is made up of 15 amino acids. The DNA of the CDR3 is TGTGCCAGCAGTTTGCCCAGGGCGTACCAAGAGACCCAGTACTTC. Translation gives CASSLPRAYQETQYF.

The chain carries TRBV19 and TRBJ1-2; no clear D gene. CDR3 length: 9 amino acids. CDR1 and CDR2 (germline): LNHDA, SQIVND (reference sequence). V shed 9 bases and J shed 4 bases, with 3 bases lying between them. This CDR3 is CASGYGYTF. Written as DNA, the CDR3 is TGTGCCAGCGGCTATGGCTACACCTTC.

This clonotype was recorded at least ten times. This chain uses TRBV4-3 with TRBJ2-1; D remains unclear. The V gene's germline CDR1 is LGHNA and CDR2 YSLEER. The V gene lost 4 bases and the J gene lost 5 bases, with 12 bases spanning the gap. The CDR3 is 14 residues long. The CDR3 reads CASSPVGGDNEQFF. In DNA, the CDR3 is TGCGCCAGCAGCCCGGTTGGTGGGGACAATGAGCAGTTCTTC.

V is TRBV20-1 and J is TRBJ2-5; the D gene is possibly TRBD2 (5 bases). This CDR3 spans 15 amino acids. The V gene's germline CDR1 is DFQATT and CDR2 SNEGSKA (reference sequence). V was trimmed by 7 bases and J by 2 bases, leaving 20 bases between them. The CDR3 loop is CSVQKSRGRQETQYF. In nucleotides, the CDR3 is TGCAGTGTTCAGAAATCTCGGGGTAGGCAAGAGACCCAGTACTTC.

For the CDR3, the DNA is TGCAGCGCCGAGCGGGCGGCTAGCGGTATGGTGGGCACAGATACGCAGTATTTT. The encoded protein is CSAERAASGMVGTDTQYF. The J gene is TRBJ2-3, the V gene TRBV29-1, with 7 bases that match TRBD2. The CDR3 sequence is 18 residues long. With V trimmed by 7 bases and J by 1 base, 20 bases remained unmatched. The germline gives CDR1 SQVTM, CDR2 ANQGSEA.

The chain links TRBV20-1 to TRBJ1-1; D is ambiguous. CDR1 DFQATT and CDR2 SNEGSKA come from the germline V gene (reference sequence). The CDR3 is 15 amino acids. Trimming removed 5 bases from V and 0 bases from J, with 16 bases in between. This CDR3 is CSARREELVNTEAFF. CDR3 nucleotides: TGCAGTGCTCGACGGGAGGAGCTGGTGAACACTGAAGCTTTCTTT.

This clonotype was detected ten times or more. This chain joins TRBV20-1 and TRBJ2-3; a possible D gene is TRBD2 (6 bases). Trimming took 3 bases from V and 2 from J, leaving 18 bases between them. The CDR3 is made up of 16 amino acids. CDR1 and CDR2 from the germline V gene are DFQATT and SNEGSKA (reference sequence). CDR3 protein: CSASWRERRNTDTQYF. CDR3 nucleotides: TGCAGTGCTAGTTGGAGGGAGCGCCGCAACACAGATACGCAGTATTTT.

V gene TRBV27 combines with J gene TRBJ2-7; 15 bases are shared with TRBD2. The CDR3 runs to 17 residues. V shed 5 bases, J shed 3 bases, and the junction held 8 bases outside the gene matches. Germline CDR1 is MNHEY and CDR2 is SMNVEV (reference sequence). In DNA, the CDR3 is TGTGCCAGCAGTCCACTCGGGACTAGCGGGAGGTTCTACGAGCAGTACTTC. Protein product: CASSPLGTSGRFYEQYF.

There are a few counts of this clonotype. The CDR3 DNA reads as TGCGCCAGCAGCTTGGGAGCGCGGATGGACGAGCAGTACTTC. Translation gives CASSLGARMDEQYF. This chain joins TRBV5-1 and TRBJ2-7; D gene ambiguous. The germline V and J ends were trimmed by 0 bases and 5 bases, with 12 bases remaining between them. Per germline, CDR1 SGHRS and CDR2 YFSETQ. CDR3 length equals 14 residues.

In nucleotides, the CDR3 is TGCGCCAGCAGCCAAGATGTTGGGAAAAATAATTCACCCCTCCACTTT. This translates into CASSQDVGKNNSPLHF. The rearrangement uses TRBV4-3 and TRBJ1-6; D is uncertain. V was shortened by 0 bases and J by 5 bases, with 11 bases between the two germline ends. Germline V CDR1 and CDR2: LGHNA, YSLEER. CDR3 size: 16 residues.

V usage is TRBV29-1 and J usage is TRBJ1-1; 8 positions agree with TRBD1. V shed 3 bases, J shed 5 bases, and the junction held 5 bases outside the gene matches. There are 13 residues in the CDR3. Germline V gene lookup returns CDR1 SQVTM and CDR2 ANQGSEA. CDR3 protein: CSVDPQGATEAFF. For the CDR3, the DNA is TGCAGCGTTGACCCTCAGGGGGCGACTGAAGCTTTCTTT. The whole variable domain, filled in from reference TRBV29-1 and TRBJ1-1, reads SAVISQKPSRDICQRGTSLTIQCQVDSQVTMMFWYRQQPGQSLTLIATANQGSEATYESGFVIDKFPISRPNLTFSTLTVSNMSPEDSSIYLCSVDPQGATEAFFGQGTRLTVV.

This clonotype counts as medium-sized. This rearrangement joins TRBV20-1 to TRBJ2-2; the match to TRBD2 covers 7 bases. V lost 2 bases, J lost 4 bases, and 7 bases stayed unmatched. CDR1 and CDR2 (germline): DFQATT, SNEGSKA (reference sequence). This CDR3 comprises 15 residues. CDR3 DNA sequence: TGCAGTGCTAGAATCGCGGGAGTGGGCACCGGGGAGCTGTTTTTT. This encodes CSARIAGVGTGELFF.

Worth noting for this clonotype: One end of the junction does not line up with germline, which may come from a read error. The chain joins TRBV29-1 to TRBJ2-3; TRBD2 matches 8 bases. Germline CDR1 SQVTM, CDR2 ANQGSEA. CDR3 length: 14 residues. The CDR3 DNA is TGCAGCGTTTCTTCCAGCGGGAGCATAGATACGCAGTATTTT. It codes for CSVSSSGSIDTQYF.

This clonotype showed up many times. This sequence joins TRBV18 and TRBJ2-1, with 8 nucleotides matching TRBD1. This CDR3 is 15 amino acids long. CDR1 is KGHSH and CDR2 is LQKENI in the germline V gene. With V trimmed by 3 bases and J by 3 bases, 4 bases remained unmatched. CDR3 in DNA: TGTGCCAGCTCACCGAACAGGGGGGACTACAATGAGCAGTTCTTC. It translates to CASSPNRGDYNEQFF.

This clonotype was seen at least ten times. The CDR3 DNA is TGTGCCAGCAGCCCTGAGCTTGACCCAGCGAACACCGGGGAGCTGTTTTTT. Translated, it gives CASSPELDPANTGELFF. This rearrangement joins TRBV7-6 to TRBJ2-2; D ambiguous. This CDR3 contains 17 residues. Germline CDR1 and CDR2: SGHVS and FNYEAQ. With 5 bases removed from V and 0 bases from J, the gap between germline ends came to 16 bases.

This clonotype was counted at least ten times. The chain has TRBV7-9 and TRBJ1-2; D is unclear. V was pared by 5 bases and J by 8 bases, with 15 bases between. Germline V CDR1 and CDR2: SEHNR, FQNEAQ (reference sequence). This CDR3 is 13 amino acids long. The CDR3 bases are TGTGCCAGCAGCAACCTGGGAGGCGCCGGCTACACCTTC. It translates to CASSNLGGAGYTF.

V and J are TRBV29-1 and TRBJ2-3; no clear D. Germline CDR1 and CDR2: SQVTM and ANQGSEA. The CDR3 loop spans 11 amino acids. V was pared by 8 bases and J by 5 bases, with 11 bases between. The CDR3 DNA is TGCAGCTCGAAGATCGAAGATACGCAGTATTTT. Its protein product is CSSKIEDTQYF.